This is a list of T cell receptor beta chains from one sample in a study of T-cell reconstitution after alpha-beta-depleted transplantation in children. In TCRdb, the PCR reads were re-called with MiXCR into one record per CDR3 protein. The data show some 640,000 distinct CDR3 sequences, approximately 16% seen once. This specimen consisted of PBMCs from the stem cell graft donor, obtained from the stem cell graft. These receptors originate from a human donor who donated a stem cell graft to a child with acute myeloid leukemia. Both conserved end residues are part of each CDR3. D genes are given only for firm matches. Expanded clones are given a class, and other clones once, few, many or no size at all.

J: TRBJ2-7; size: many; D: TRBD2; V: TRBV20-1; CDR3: CSAQRPGGVNEQYF; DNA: TGCAGTGCCCAACGACCGGGAGGCGTCAACGAGCAGTACTTC
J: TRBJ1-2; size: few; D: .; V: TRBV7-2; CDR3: CASSSRHMKSGSYGYTF; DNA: TGTGCCAGCAGCTCACGACACATGAAGTCGGGTTCGTATGGCTACACCTTC
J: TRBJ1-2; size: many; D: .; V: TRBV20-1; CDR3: CSARVKSGAYGYTF; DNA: TGCAGTGCTAGGGTTAAGAGTGGGGCGTATGGCTACACCTTC
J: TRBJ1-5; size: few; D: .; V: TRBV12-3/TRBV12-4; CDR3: CASSFGWNNQPQHF; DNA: TGTGCCAGCAGTTTCGGGTGGAACAATCAGCCCCAGCATTTT
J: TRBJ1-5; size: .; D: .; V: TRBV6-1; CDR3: CASSAGADQPQHF; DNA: TGTGCCAGCAGTGCGGGGGCAGATCAGCCCCAGCATTTT
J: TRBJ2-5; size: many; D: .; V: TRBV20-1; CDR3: CSADATDQETQYF; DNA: TGCAGTGCTGATGCGACGGATCAAGAGACCCAGTACTTC
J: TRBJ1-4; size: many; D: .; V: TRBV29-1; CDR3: CSASPSTNEKLFF; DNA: TGCAGCGCCTCGCCGTCAACTAATGAAAAACTGTTTTTT
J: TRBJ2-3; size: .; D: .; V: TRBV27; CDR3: CASSSWGPDTDTQYF; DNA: TGTGCCAGCAGTTCTTGGGGGCCGGACACAGATACGCAGTATTTT
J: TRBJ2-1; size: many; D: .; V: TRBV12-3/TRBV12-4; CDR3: CASSYLGGYNEQFF; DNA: TGTGCCAGCAGTTACTTAGGGGGGTACAATGAGCAGTTCTTC
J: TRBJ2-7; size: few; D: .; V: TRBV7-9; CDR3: CASSLGSLYEQYF; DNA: TGTGCCAGCAGTCTGGGCAGTCTCTACGAGCAGTACTTC
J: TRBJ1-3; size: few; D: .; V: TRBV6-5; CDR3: CASSSPTGYSGNTIYF; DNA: TGTGCCAGCAGTTCCCCGACGGGCTACTCTGGAAACACCATATATTTT
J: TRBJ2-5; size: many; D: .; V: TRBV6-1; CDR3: CASSRLDQETQYF; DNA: TGTGCCAGCAGTAGACTAGACCAAGAGACCCAGTACTTC
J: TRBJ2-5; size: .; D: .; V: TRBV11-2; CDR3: CASSLHLGTKGKAYQETQYF; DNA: TGTGCCAGCAGCTTACATCTCGGGACAAAGGGAAAAGCGTACCAAGAGACCCAGTACTTC
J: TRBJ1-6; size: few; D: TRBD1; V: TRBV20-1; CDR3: CSAPTGEHLNSPLHF; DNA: TGCAGTGCCCCGACAGGGGAACACCTCAATTCACCCCTCCACTTT
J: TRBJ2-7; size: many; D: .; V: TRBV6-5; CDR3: CASSYSPGSSYEQYF; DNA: TGTGCCAGCAGTTACTCACCGGGGAGCTCCTACGAGCAGTACTTC
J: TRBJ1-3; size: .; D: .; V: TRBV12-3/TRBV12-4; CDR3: CASSRQASSGNTIYF; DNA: TGTGCCAGCAGTCGACAGGCTAGCTCTGGAAACACCATATATTTT
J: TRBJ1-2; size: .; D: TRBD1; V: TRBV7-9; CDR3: CASSLHTGQVNAF; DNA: TGTGCCAGCAGCTTACACACGGGACAGGTTAACGCCTTC
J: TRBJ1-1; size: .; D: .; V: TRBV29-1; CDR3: CSVVLGPARAAFF; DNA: TGCAGCGTCGTATTAGGGCCGGCCCGCGCAGCTTTCTTT
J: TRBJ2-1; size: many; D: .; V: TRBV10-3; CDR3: CAISVGQEYNEQFF; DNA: TGTGCCATCAGTGTTGGACAAGAATACAATGAGCAGTTCTTC
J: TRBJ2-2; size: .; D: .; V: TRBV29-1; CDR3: CSVTNKVNTGELFF; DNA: TGCAGCGTTACTAACAAGGTTAACACCGGGGAGCTGTTTTTT
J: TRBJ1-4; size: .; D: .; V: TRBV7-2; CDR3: CASSRAGKLFF; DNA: TGTGCCAGCAGCAGAGCGGGAAAACTGTTTTTT
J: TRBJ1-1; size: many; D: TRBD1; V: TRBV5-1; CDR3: CASSLTGDWEAFF; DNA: TGCGCCAGCAGCTTGACAGGGGATTGGGAAGCTTTCTTT
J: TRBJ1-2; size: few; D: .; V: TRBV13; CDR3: CASSLSGTGNYGYTF; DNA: TGTGCCAGCAGCTTATCCGGGACGGGTAACTATGGCTACACCTTC
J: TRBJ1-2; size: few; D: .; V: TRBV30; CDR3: CAWSATASRGYTF; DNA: TGTGCCTGGAGTGCGACAGCTAGTCGTGGCTACACCTTC
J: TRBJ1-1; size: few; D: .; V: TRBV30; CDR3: CALILTEAFF; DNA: TGTGCCTTGATATTGACTGAAGCTTTCTTT
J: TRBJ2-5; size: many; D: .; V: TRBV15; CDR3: CATSRNRISRETQYF; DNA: TGTGCCACCAGCCGAAACAGGATATCGAGGGAGACCCAGTACTTC
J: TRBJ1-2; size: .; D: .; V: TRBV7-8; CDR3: CASSLAQGRGYTF; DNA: TGTGCCAGCAGCTTAGCTCAGGGCCGTGGCTACACCTTC
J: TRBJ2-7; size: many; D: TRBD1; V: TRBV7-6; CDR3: CASSPRVGTGSYEQYF; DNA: TGTGCCAGCAGCCCTCGGGTCGGGACAGGGTCCTACGAGCAGTACTTC
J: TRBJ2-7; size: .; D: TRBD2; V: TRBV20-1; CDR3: CSASYFAGSGESYEQYF; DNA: TGCAGTGCTAGTTACTTTGCAGGGAGCGGGGAGTCCTACGAGCAGTACTTC
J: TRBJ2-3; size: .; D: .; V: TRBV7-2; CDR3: CASSLLAHTQYF; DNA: TGTGCCAGCAGCTTACTAGCCCATACGCAGTATTTT
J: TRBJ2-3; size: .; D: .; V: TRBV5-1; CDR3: CASSLDGIKTDTQYF; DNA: TGCGCCAGCAGCCTCGACGGGATAAAAACAGATACGCAGTATTTT
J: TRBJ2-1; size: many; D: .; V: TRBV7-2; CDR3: CASSLVHNEQFF; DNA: TGTGCCAGCAGCTTGGTGCACAATGAGCAGTTCTTC
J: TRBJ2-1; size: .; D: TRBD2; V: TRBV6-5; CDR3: CASSYGGGAYEQFF; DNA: TGTGCCAGCAGTTACGGCGGGGGGGCCTATGAGCAGTTCTTC
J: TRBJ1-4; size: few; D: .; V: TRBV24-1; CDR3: CATSDGGVFEKLFF; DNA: TGTGCCACCAGCGACGGGGGAGTTTTTGAAAAACTGTTTTTT
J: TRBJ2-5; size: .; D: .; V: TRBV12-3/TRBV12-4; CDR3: CASSSEGHQETQYF; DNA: TGTGCCAGCAGTTCAGAGGGACACCAAGAGACCCAGTACTTC
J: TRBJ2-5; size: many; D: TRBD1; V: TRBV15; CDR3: CATSRADRGRETQYF; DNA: TGTGCCACCAGCAGAGCGGACAGGGGGCGAGAGACCCAGTACTTC
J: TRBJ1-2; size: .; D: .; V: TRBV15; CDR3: CATSRDMATYGYTF; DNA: TGTGCCACCAGCAGAGATATGGCCACCTATGGCTACACCTTC
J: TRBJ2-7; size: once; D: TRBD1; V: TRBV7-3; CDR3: CASSPGQALAYEQYF; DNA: TGTGCCAGCAGCCCTGGACAGGCCCTGGCCTACGAGCAGTACTTC
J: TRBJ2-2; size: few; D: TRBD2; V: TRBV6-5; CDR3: CASSYGGGASGELFF; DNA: TGTGCCAGCAGTTACGGCGGGGGGGCCTCCGGGGAGCTGTTTTTT
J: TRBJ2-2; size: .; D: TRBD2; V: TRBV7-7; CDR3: CASSFMPGSGGAGELFF; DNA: TGTGCCAGCAGCTTCATGCCTGGTTCGGGAGGTGCCGGGGAGCTGTTTTTT
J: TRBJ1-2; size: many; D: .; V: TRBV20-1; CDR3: CSARRGTLNYGYTF; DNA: TGCAGTGCTAGGCGGGGCACCTTGAACTATGGCTACACCTTC
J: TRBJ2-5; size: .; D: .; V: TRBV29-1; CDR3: CSVVRRQGATQETQYF; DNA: TGCAGCGTTGTACGGCGTCAGGGTGCAACCCAAGAGACCCAGTACTTC